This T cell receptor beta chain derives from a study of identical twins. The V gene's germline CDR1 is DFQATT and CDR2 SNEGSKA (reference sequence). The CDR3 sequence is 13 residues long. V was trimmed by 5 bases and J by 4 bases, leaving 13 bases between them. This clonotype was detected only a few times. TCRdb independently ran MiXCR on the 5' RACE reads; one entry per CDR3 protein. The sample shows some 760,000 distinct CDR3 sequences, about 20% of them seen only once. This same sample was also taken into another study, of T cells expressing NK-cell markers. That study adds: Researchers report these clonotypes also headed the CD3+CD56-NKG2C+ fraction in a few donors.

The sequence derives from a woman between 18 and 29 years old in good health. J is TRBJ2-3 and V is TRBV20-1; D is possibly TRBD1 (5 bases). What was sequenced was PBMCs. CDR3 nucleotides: TGCAGTGCTTCCCAGGGTTCCCCAGATACGCAGTATTTT. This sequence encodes CSASQGSPDTQYF.